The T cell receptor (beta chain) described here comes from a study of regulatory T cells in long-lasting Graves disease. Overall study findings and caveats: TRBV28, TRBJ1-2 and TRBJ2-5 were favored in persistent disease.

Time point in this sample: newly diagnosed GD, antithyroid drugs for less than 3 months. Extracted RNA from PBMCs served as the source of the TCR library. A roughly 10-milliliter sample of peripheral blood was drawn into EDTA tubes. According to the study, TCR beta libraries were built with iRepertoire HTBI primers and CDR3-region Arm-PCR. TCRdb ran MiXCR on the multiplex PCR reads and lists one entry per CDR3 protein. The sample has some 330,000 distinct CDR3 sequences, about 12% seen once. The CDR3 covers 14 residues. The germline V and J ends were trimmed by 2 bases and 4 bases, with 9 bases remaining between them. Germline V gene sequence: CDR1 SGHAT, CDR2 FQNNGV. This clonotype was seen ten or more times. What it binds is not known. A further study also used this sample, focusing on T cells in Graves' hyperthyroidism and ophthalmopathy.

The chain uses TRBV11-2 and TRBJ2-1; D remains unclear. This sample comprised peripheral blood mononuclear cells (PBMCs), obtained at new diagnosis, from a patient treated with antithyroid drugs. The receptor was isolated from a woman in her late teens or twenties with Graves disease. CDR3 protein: CASSLLGRYNEQFF. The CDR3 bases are TGTGCCAGCAGCTTATTAGGGCGGTACAATGAGCAGTTCTTC.